These 13 T cell receptor beta chains were all obtained from the same sample, sequenced in a study of T cell responses to AZD1222 COVID-19 vaccine. The table came from immunoSEQ multiplex PCR; TCRdb's copy has only in-frame clones and leaves some out. The table shows 60,000 to 90,000 clones, with 65% to 80% occurring only once. This specimen consisted of peripheral blood, obtained 28 days after the second dose of the MenACWY control vaccine. These receptors were taken from an adult who received the MenACWY meningococcal vaccine as a control.

V usage is TRBV2 and J usage is TRBJ1-5, with a tentative D call TRBD1 (5 bases). V shed 3 bases and J shed 0 bases, with 15 bases lying between them. This CDR3 comprises 17 residues. The V gene's germline CDR1 is SNHLY and CDR2 FYNNEI. The CDR3 region has the DNA TGTGCCAGCAGTGATGCACGGGGGGTCCATAGCAATCAGCCCCAGCATTTT. Its translation: CASSDARGVHSNQPQHF.

The gene calls are TRBV28 and TRBJ1-5; a possible D gene is TRBD1 (5 bases). Germline CDR1 and CDR2: MDHEN and SYDVKM. Trimming shortened V by 6 bases and J by 0 bases, and 12 bases separated the two germline ends. This CDR3 is 15 amino acids long. The CDR3 reads CASRKGFYSNQPQHF. CDR3 DNA: TGTGCCAGCAGGAAGGGGTTTTATAGCAATCAGCCCCAGCATTTT.

The chain recombines TRBV7-2 with TRBJ2-5; D not resolved. The CDR3 is made up of 12 amino acids. Germline CDR1 is SGHTA and CDR2 is FQGNSA. Trimming pared 3 bases from V and 6 bases from J, leaving 8 bases between. In nucleotides, the CDR3 is TGTGCCAGCAGCTTCCTGAGACAGACCCAGTACTTC. It is translated as CASSFLRQTQYF.

CDR3 DNA: TGTGCCAGCAGCCTTAGCGGGTCCAACTACGAGCAGTACTTC. This sequence encodes CASSLSGSNYEQYF. The chain has TRBV3-1 (or the pseudogene TRBV3-2) and TRBJ2-7; 7 bases are a match to TRBD2. CDR1 is LGHDT and CDR2 is YNNKEL in the germline V gene (reference sequence). J lost 3 bases, V lost 4 bases, and 6 bases had no gene match. CDR3 length: 14 amino acids.

This clone was seen only once. The V and J genes are TRBV5-4 and TRBJ2-2, with a possible D match to TRBD1 (6 bases). This CDR3 region has 13 residues. Germline V CDR1 and CDR2: SGHNT, YYREEE (reference sequence). Deletions cut 4 bases from V and 7 bases from J, with 11 bases between. CDR3 in DNA: TGTGCCAGCAGCCAACAGGGCCGCGGGGAGCTGTTTTTT. Its protein product is CASSQQGRGELFF.

The rearrangement joins TRBV30 to TRBJ2-7; no clear D gene. This CDR3 is 13 amino acids long. With 1 base removed from V and 7 bases from J, the gap between germline ends came to 14 bases. The germline gives CDR1 GTSNPN, CDR2 SVGIG (reference sequence). The CDR3 sequence: CAWSAIAVGEQYF. The CDR3 nucleotides are TGTGCCTGGAGTGCAATAGCCGTTGGGGAGCAGTACTTC.

Points on this clone: The same CDR3 arises from other DNA sequences in this sample as well. V and J are TRBV7-3 and TRBJ1-1; a weak D match, TRBD1 (5 bases). Germline values: CDR1 SGHTA, CDR2 FQGTGA. V shed 5 bases and J shed 5 bases, with 15 bases lying between them. The CDR3 has 14 residues. Here the CDR3 DNA reads TGTGCCAGCAGCCTGGGACCGACTCAAACTGAAGCTTTCTTT. This sequence encodes CASSLGPTQTEAFF.

The rearrangement joins TRBV4-2 to TRBJ1-3; D is unresolved. This CDR3 contains 18 residues. Germline V gives CDR1 LGHNA, CDR2 YNFKEQ. The germline V and J ends were trimmed by 4 bases and 1 base, with 20 bases remaining between them. DNA of the CDR3: TGTGCCAGCAGCCCGAGACCCAAGCAGGACGCTTCTGGAAACACCATATATTTT. Translated, it gives CASSPRPKQDASGNTIYF.

This clone was seen only a few times. The rearrangement joins TRBV19 to TRBJ1-4; 10 positions match TRBD1. The CDR3 totals 15 residues. Trimming took 5 bases from V and 8 from J; bases not matched to a gene: 8. Germline CDR1 LNHDA, CDR2 SQIVND (reference sequence). The CDR3 reads CASSLQTGGEEKLFF. In DNA form, the CDR3 reads TGTGCCAGTAGTCTCCAGACAGGGGGCGAAGAAAAACTGTTTTTT.

The V and J genes are TRBV20-1 and TRBJ1-1; no firm D call. Per germline, CDR1 DFQATT and CDR2 SNEGSKA (reference sequence). The CDR3 extends over 11 amino acids. V lost 5 bases, J lost 1 base, and 5 bases lay in between. The CDR3 loop is CSAEENTEAFF. DNA of the CDR3: TGCAGTGCTGAAGAGAACACTGAAGCTTTCTTT.

This chain connects TRBV6-1 to TRBJ2-1; the match to TRBD1 covers 8 bases. This CDR3 is 15 amino acids long. In germline, CDR1 is MNHNS, CDR2 SASEGT. V lost 1 base to trimming and J lost 8 bases; unmatched junction nucleotides: 7. For the CDR3, the DNA is TGTGCCAGCAGTGAAGAGGGGACAGGCCCCTATGAGCAGTTCTTC. The encoded protein is CASSEEGTGPYEQFF.

A single count supports this clone. This chain connects TRBV30 to TRBJ1-2; D gene unclear. CDR1 and CDR2 from the germline V gene are GTSNPN and SVGIG (reference sequence). Trimming took off 4 bases at V and 0 bases at J, with 18 bases between the two ends. CDR3 length: 16 amino acids. The CDR3 here is CAWNLKGWAANYGYTF. CDR3 nucleotide sequence: TGTGCCTGGAACTTAAAAGGGTGGGCAGCTAACTATGGCTACACCTTC. The whole variable domain, remainder taken from reference TRBV30 and TRBJ1-2, is SQTIHQWPATLVQPVGSPLSLECTVEGTSNPNLYWYRQAAGRGLQLLFYSVGIGQISSEVPQNLSASRPQDRQFILSSKKLLLSDSGFYLCAWNLKGWAANYGYTFGSGTRLTVV.

The chain employs TRBV5-4 and TRBJ2-7; either TRBD1 or TRBD2 may fit D (6 bases each). Per germline, CDR1 SGHNT and CDR2 YYREEE (reference sequence). The ends were cut back, 4 bases at V and 3 bases at J, with 20 bases in the middle. The CDR3 length is 16 residues. The CDR3 bases are TGTGCCAGCAGCCCCTCAGGAGGGGGTTCTCTCTACGAGCAGTACTTC. The encoded protein is CASSPSGGGSLYEQYF. Full variable domain (rest looked up from reference TRBV5-4 and TRBJ2-7): ETGVTQSPTHLIKTRGQQVTLRCSSQSGHNTVSWYQQALGQGPQFIFQYYREEENGRGNFPPRFSGLQFPNYSSELNVNALELDDSALYLCASSPSGGGSLYEQYFGPGTRLTVT.